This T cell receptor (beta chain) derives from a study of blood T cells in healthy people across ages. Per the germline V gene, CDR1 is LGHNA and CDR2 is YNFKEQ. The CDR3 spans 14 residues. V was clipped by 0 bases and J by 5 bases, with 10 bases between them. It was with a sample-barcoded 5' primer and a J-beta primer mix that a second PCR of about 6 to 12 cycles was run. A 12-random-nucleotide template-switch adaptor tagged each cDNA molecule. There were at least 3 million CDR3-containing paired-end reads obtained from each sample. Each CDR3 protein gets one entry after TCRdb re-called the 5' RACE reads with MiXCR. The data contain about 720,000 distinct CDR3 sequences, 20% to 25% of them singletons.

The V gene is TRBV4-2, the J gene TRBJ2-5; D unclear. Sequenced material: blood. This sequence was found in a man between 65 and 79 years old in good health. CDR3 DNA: TGTGCCAGCAGCCAAGATGAGGTACGGGAGACCCAGTACTTC. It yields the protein CASSQDEVRETQYF.